This T cell receptor beta chain was obtained from a study of blood T cells in healthy people across ages. Study-wide findings and caveats: Estimated diversity across one million T cells was deemed an underestimate. Possibly confounding the expanded clonotype changes was the fact that donor CMV status was unknown.

A word on this clonotype: Its specificity is unknown.

This CDR3 region has 15 residues. The germline V gene has CDR1 MNHNS and CDR2 SASEGT. V was cut by 6 bases and J by 10 bases, with 19 bases left in between. The second PCR ran roughly 7 to 12 cycles with a sample-barcoded 5' primer and J-beta primers. Using its own MiXCR run on the 5' RACE reads, TCRdb lists one record per CDR3 protein. The profile covers about a million distinct CDR3 sequences, with approximately 38% appearing a single time and approximately 14% taken by the ten largest. This clonotype originated in a man aged 18 to 30 in good health. The chain has TRBV6-1 and TRBJ1-6; no firm D call. The sequencing input was blood. CDR3 amino acids: CASRLRSGSYSPLHF. The CDR3 DNA follows: TGTGCCAGCAGGCTGAGAAGTGGGTCCTACTCACCCCTCCACTTT.